This T cell receptor beta chain was found in a study of T cells in Graves' hyperthyroidism and ophthalmopathy. The study, taken as a whole, reports: Ophthalmopathy got predicted by the model a median roughly 6.4 months before its onset.

This clonotype was counted only a few times. What it binds is not known. Uncontrolled infection, other autoimmune disease, pregnancy or lactation led to exclusion. TCR beta CDR3 sequences were amplified from RNA transcripts. The HTBI primer set was used in a first-round RT-PCR of the TCR CDR3. From the multiplex PCR reads, TCRdb called clonotypes with MiXCR, one entry per CDR3 protein. Here the sample spans approximately 600,000 distinct CDR3 sequences, approximately 15% being singletons. The sample taken for sequencing was blood. The receptor was isolated from a woman in her twenties or thirties with Graves' hyperthyroidism that later progressed to Graves' ophthalmopathy.

The CDR3 here is CSARVAGANVLTF. The DNA of the CDR3 is TGCAGTGCTAGAGTAGCTGGGGCCAACGTCCTGACTTTC. The rearrangement joins TRBV20-1 to TRBJ2-6; D call uncertain. The length of the CDR3 is 13 residues. Per germline, CDR1 DFQATT and CDR2 SNEGSKA (reference sequence). V lost 1 base and J lost 2, with 3 bases in between.